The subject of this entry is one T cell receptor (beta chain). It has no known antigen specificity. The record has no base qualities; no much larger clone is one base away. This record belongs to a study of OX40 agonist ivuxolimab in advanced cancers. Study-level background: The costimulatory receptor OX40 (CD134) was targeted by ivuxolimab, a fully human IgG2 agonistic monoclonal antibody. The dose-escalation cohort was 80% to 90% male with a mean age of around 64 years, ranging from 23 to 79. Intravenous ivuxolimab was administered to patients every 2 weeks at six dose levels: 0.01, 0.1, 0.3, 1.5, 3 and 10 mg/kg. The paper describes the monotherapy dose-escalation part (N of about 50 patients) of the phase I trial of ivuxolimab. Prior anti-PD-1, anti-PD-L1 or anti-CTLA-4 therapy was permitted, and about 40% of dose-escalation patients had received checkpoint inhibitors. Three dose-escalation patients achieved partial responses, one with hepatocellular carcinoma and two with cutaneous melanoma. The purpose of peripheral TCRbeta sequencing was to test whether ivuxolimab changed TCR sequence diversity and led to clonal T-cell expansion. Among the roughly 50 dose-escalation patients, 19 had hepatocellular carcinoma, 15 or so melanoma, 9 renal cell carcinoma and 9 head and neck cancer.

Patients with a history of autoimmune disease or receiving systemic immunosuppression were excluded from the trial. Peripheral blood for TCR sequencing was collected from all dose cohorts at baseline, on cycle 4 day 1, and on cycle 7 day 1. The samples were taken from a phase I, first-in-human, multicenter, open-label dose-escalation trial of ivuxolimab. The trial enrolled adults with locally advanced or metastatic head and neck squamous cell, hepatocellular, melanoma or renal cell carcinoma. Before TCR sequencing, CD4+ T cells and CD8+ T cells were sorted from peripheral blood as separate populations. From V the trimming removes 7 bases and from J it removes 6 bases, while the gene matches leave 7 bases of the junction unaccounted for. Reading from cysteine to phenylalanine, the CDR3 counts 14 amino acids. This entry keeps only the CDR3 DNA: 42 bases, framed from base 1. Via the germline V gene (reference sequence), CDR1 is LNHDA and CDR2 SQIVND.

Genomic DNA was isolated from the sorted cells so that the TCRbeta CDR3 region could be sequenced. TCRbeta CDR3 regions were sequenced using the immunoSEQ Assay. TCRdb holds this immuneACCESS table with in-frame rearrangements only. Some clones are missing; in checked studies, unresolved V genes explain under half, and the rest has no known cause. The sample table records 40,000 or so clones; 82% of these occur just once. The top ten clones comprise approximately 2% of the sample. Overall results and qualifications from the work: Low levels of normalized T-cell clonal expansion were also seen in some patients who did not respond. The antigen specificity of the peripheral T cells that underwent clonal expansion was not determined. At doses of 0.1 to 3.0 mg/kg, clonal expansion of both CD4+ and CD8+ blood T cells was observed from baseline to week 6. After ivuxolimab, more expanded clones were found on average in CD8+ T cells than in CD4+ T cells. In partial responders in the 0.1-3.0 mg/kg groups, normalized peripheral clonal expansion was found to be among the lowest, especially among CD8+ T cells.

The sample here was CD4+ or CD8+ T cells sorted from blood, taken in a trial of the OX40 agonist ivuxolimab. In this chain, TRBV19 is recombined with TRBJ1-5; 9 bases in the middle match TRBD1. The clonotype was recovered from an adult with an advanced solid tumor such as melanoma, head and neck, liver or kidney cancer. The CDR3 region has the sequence CASNRGRGFQPQHF. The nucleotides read TGTGCCAGTAACAGGGGGCGCGGGTTTCAGCCCCAGCATTTT.